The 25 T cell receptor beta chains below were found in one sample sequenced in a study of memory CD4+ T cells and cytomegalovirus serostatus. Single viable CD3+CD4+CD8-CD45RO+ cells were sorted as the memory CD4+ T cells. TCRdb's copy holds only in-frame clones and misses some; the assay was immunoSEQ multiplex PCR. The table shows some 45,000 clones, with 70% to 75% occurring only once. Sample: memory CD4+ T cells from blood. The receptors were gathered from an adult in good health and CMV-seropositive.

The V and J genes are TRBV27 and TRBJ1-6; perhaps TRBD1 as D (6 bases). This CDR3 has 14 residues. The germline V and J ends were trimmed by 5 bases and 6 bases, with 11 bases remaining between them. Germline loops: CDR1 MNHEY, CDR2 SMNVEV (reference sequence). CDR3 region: CASSLWTANSPLHF. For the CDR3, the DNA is TGTGCCAGCAGTCTCTGGACAGCTAATTCACCCCTCCACTTT.

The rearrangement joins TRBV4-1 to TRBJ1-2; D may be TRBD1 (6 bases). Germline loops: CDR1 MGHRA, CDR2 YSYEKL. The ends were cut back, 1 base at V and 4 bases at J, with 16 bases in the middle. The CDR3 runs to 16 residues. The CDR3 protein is CASSQGNTDRPYGYTF. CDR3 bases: TGCGCCAGCAGCCAAGGGAATACAGACAGGCCCTATGGCTACACCTTC.

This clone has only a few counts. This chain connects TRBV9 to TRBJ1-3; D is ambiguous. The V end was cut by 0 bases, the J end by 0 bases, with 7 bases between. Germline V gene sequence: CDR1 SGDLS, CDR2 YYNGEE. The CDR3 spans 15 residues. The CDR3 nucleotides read TGTGCCAGCAGCGTAGCGCAGAGCTCTGGAAACACCATATATTTT. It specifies CASSVAQSSGNTIYF. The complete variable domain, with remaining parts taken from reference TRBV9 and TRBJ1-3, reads DSGVTQTPKHLITATGQRVTLRCSPRSGDLSVYWYQQSLDQGLQFLIQYYNGEERAKGNILERFSAQQFPDLHSELNLSSLELGDSALYFCASSVAQSSGNTIYFGEGSWLTVV.

CDR3 bases: TGTGCCAGCTCACAGGGAGGGGCTGTTAACTATGGCTACACCTTC. It codes for CASSQGGAVNYGYTF. The chain couples TRBV18 to TRBJ1-2; possibly TRBD1 for D (5 bases). With 4 bases removed from V and 1 base from J, the gap between germline ends came to 13 bases. Germline CDR1 KGHSH, CDR2 LQKENI. The CDR3 spans 15 residues.

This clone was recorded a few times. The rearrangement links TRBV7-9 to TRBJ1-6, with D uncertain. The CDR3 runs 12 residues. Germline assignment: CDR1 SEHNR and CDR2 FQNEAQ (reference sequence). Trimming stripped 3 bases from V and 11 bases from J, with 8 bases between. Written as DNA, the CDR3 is TGTGCCAGCAGCTTTATTCACACACCCCTCCACTTT. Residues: CASSFIHTPLHF.

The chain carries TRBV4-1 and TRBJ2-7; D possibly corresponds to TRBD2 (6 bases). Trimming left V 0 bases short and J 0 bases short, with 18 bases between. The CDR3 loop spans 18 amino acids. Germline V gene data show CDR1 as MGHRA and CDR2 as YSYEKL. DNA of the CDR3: TGCGCCAGCAGCCAAGAAAACGGAGGGTGGGGACTCTCCTACGAGCAGTACTTC. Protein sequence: CASSQENGGWGLSYEQYF.

The chain's CDR3 is CASSYSAGGQETQYF. For the CDR3, the DNA is TGTGCCAGCAGTTACTCCGCGGGGGGGCAAGAGACCCAGTACTTC. The gene calls are TRBV6-5 and TRBJ2-5, with 9 bases aligning to TRBD2. V trimming: 0 bases; J trimming: 2 bases; junction bases outside the gene matches: 1. Germline V gene sequence: CDR1 MNHEY, CDR2 SVGAGI. CDR3 size: 15 residues.

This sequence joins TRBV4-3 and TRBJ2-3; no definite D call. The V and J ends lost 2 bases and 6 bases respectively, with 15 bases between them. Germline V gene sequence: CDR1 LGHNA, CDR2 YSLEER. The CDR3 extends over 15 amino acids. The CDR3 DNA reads TGCGCCAGCAGCCAACAAATGACGTGGGTGGATACGCAGTATTTT. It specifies CASSQQMTWVDTQYF.

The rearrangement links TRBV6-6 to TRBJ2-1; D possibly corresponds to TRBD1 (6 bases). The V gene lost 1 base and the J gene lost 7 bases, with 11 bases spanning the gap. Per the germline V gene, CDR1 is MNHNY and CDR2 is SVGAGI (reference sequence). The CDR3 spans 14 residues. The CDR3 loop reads CASSYYRDGNEQFF. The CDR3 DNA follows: TGTGCCAGCAGTTACTACAGGGATGGGAATGAGCAGTTCTTC.

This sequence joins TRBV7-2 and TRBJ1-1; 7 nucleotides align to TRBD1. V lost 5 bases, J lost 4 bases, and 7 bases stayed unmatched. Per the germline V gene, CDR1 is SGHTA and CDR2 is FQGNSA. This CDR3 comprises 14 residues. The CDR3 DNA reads TGTGCCAGCAGCGTTCAGGGGGACCGCACTGAAGCTTTCTTT. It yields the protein CASSVQGDRTEAFF.

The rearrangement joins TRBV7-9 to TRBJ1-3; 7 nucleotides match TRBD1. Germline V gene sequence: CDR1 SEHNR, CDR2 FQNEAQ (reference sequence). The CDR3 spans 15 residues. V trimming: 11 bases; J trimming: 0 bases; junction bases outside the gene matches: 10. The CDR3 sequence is CAYVGTDLSGNTIYF. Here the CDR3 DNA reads TGTGCCTACGTCGGGACAGACCTCTCTGGAAACACCATATATTTT.

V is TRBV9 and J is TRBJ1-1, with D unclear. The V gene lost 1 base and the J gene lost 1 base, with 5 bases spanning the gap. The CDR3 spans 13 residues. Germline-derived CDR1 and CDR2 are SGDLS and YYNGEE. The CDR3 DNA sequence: TGTGCCAGCAGCGTATCAGGGAACACTGAAGCTTTCTTT. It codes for CASSVSGNTEAFF.

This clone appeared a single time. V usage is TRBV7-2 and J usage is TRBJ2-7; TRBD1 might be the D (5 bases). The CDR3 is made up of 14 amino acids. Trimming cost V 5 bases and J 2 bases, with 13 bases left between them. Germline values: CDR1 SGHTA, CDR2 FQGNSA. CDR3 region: CASSKVRTPYEQYF. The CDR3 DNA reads TGTGCCAGCAGCAAAGTTAGGACACCCTACGAGCAGTACTTC.

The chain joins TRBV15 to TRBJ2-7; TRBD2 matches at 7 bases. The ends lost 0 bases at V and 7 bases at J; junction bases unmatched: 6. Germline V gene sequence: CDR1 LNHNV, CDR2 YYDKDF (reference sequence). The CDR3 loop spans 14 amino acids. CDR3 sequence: CATSRDSGGGEQYF. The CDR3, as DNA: TGTGCCACCAGCAGAGATTCGGGGGGTGGAGAGCAGTACTTC.

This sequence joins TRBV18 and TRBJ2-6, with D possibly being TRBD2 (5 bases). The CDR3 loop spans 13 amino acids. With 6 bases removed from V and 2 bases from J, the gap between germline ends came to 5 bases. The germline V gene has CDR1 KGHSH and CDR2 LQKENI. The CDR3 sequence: CASSEAGANVLTF. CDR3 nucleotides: TGTGCCAGCTCGGAGGCTGGGGCCAACGTCCTGACTTTC.

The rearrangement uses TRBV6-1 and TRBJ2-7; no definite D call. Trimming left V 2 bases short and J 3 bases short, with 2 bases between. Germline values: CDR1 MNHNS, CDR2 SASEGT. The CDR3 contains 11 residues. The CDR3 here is CASSEIYEQYF. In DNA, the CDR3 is TGTGCCAGCAGTGAAATCTACGAGCAGTACTTC.

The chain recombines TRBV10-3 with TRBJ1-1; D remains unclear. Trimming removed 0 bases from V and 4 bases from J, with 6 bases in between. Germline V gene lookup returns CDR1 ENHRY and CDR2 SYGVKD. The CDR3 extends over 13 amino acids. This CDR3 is CAISESVGTEAFF. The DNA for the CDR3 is TGTGCCATCAGTGAGTCTGTGGGCACTGAAGCTTTCTTT.

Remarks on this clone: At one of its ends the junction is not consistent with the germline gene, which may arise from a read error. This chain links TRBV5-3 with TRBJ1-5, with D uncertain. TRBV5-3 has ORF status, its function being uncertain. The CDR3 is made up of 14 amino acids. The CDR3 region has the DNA TGTGCCAGCAGCTTGGAGGGTGAGGATCAGCCCCAGCATTTT. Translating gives CASSLEGEDQPQHF.

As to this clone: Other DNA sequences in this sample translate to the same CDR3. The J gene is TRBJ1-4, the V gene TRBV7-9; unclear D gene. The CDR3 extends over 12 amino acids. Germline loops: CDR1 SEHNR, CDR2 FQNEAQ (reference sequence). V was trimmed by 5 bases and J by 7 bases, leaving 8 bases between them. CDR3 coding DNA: TGTGCCAGCAGCCCCCTTGGTGAAAAACTGTTTTTT. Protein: CASSPLGEKLFF.

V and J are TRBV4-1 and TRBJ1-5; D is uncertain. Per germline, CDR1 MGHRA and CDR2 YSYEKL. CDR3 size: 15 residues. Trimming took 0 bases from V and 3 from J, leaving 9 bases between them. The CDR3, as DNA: TGCGCCAGCAGCCAAGACGGCCTTACCAATCAGCCCCAGCATTTT. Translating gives CASSQDGLTNQPQHF.

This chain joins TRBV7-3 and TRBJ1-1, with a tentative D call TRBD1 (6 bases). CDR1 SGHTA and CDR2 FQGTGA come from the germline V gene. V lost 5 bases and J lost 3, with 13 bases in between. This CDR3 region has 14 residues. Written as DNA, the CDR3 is TGTGCCAGCAGCCCACAGGGCGCGGACACTGAAGCTTTCTTT. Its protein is CASSPQGADTEAFF.

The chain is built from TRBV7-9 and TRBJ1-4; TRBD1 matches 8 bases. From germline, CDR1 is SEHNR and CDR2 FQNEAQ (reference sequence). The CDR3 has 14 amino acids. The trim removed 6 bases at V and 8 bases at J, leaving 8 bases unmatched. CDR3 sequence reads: CASSTGTGGEKLFF. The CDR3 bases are TGTGCCAGCAGTACCGGGACAGGTGGGGAAAAACTGTTTTTT.

The DNA for the CDR3 is TGTGCCAGCAGCGTTGAGGGGAATGAGCAGTTCTTC. Translating it yields CASSVEGNEQFF. The chain employs TRBV9 and TRBJ2-1; D is possibly TRBD1 or TRBD2 (5 bases each). Per the germline V gene, CDR1 is SGDLS and CDR2 is YYNGEE. Trimming removed 2 bases from V and 7 bases from J, with 7 bases in between. CDR3 length equals 12 residues.

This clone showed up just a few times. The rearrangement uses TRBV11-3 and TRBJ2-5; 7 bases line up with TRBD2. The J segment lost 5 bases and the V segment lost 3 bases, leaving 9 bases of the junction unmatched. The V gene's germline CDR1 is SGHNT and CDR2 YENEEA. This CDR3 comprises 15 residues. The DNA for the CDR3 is TGTGCCAGCAGCTTCGGCGGGGGTGCTCGTGAGACCCAGTACTTC. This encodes CASSFGGGARETQYF.

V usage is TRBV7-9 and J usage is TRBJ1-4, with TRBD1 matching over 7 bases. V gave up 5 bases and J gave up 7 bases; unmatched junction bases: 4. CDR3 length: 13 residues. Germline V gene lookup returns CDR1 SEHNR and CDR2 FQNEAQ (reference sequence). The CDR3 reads CASSRDRGEKLFF. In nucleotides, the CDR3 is TGTGCCAGCAGCAGGGACAGAGGTGAAAAACTGTTTTTT. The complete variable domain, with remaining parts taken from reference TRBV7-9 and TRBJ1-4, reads DTGVSQNPRHKITKRGQNVTFRCDPISEHNRLYWYRQTLGQGPEFLTYFQNEAQLEKSRLLSDRFSAERPKGSFSTLEIQRTEQGDSAMYLCASSRDRGEKLFFGSGTQLSVL.